This TCR beta chain was captured by sequencing in a study of blood T cell repertoires in COVID-19. As for the study in general: Specimens from acute and convalescent COVID-19 originated in the United States, Italy and Spain. T cells, B-cell-depleted T cells, or PBMCs provided the cDNA or gDNA that served as material.

Germline-derived CDR1 and CDR2 are SGHTA and FQGNSA. The ends were cut back, 5 bases at V and 6 bases at J, with 13 bases in the middle. CDR3 size: 13 residues. This clone came up once. In the original analysis: By means of reference gene primer amplification, nucleated cell counts were estimated. The protocol was immunoSEQ multiplex PCR, while the TCRdb copy is restricted to in-frame clones and leaves out a portion. V and J calls and clone size follow that table, whereas D and trimming were derived from the DNA. Here the sample spans 60,000 to 75,000 clones, 86% being singletons. This TCR was sampled from a man between 65 and 85 years old with active COVID-19. The rearrangement links TRBV7-2 to TRBJ1-1; D might be TRBD1 (5 bases). Specimen: peripheral blood. CDR3 sequence: CASSPGFPAEAFF. The CDR3 region has the DNA TGTGCCAGCAGCCCAGGGTTCCCCGCTGAAGCTTTCTTT.